This passage covers 11 T cell receptor beta chains from one sample sequenced in a study of T-cell reconstitution after alpha-beta-depleted transplantation in children. It was with unique molecular identifiers that the TCRbeta library was prepared. One entry per CDR3 protein, called by TCRdb with MiXCR from the PCR reads. The data hold about 420,000 distinct CDR3 sequences, with about a sixth observed a single time. The sequenced sample was PBMCs, mostly from graft donor cells, obtained 360 days after TCRalphabeta/CD19-depleted stem cell transplant. The receptors derive from a boy in the first two years of life who had a stem cell transplant for Wiskott-Aldrich syndrome, so the T cells may come from the graft donor.

This clonotype occurred a few times. V gene TRBV5-5 combines with J gene TRBJ2-5; no clear D gene. Trimming took off 2 bases at V and 3 bases at J, with 14 bases between the two ends. Germline V gene data show CDR1 as SGHKS and CDR2 as YYEKEE (reference sequence). This CDR3 spans 15 amino acids. CDR3 sequence reads: CASSFFSVPEETQYF. In DNA, the CDR3 is TGTGCCAGCAGCTTCTTTTCCGTCCCGGAAGAGACCCAGTACTTC.

This clonotype was picked up a small number of times. The V call is TRBV10-3, the J call TRBJ2-2; D not certain. Germline V lookup: CDR1 ENHRY, CDR2 SYGVKD. Trimming pared 5 bases from V and 7 bases from J, leaving 5 bases between. This CDR3 region has 11 residues. Written as DNA, the CDR3 is TGTGCCATCAGTTATTACGGGGAGCTGTTTTTT. Residues: CAISYYGELFF.

This clonotype was counted a few times. The chain joins TRBV7-9 to TRBJ2-7, with D possibly TRBD1 on 5 matching bases. The CDR3 has 15 residues. Deletions cut 2 bases from V and 0 bases from J, with 11 bases between. Germline V gene lookup returns CDR1 SEHNR and CDR2 FQNEAQ (reference sequence). The CDR3: CASSLLRGSSYEQYF. In DNA form, the CDR3 reads TGTGCCAGCAGCTTACTAAGGGGCAGCTCCTACGAGCAGTACTTC.

This clonotype was found a few times. The chain combines TRBV2 with TRBJ2-7, with 8 bases identical to TRBD1. This CDR3 region has 14 residues. The trim removed 6 bases at V and 2 bases at J, leaving 6 bases unmatched. Germline V CDR1 and CDR2: SNHLY, FYNNEI. The CDR3 sequence is CASRDRGRTYEQYF. The CDR3 region has the DNA TGTGCCAGCAGAGACAGGGGACGGACCTACGAGCAGTACTTC.

This clonotype has more than one count but fewer than ten. The V gene is TRBV28, the J gene TRBJ2-2; D not certain. CDR3 length: 13 amino acids. Germline CDR1 MDHEN, CDR2 SYDVKM. The germline V and J ends were trimmed by 7 bases and 0 bases, with 6 bases remaining between them. This CDR3 reads CASKRANTGELFF. CDR3 bases: TGTGCCAGCAAACGGGCGAACACCGGGGAGCTGTTTTTT.

This chain connects TRBV4-3 to TRBJ2-5; 9 positions agree with TRBD1. CDR1 and CDR2 (germline): LGHNA, YSLEER. This CDR3 is 16 amino acids long. Trimming at V came to 0 bases and at J to 1 base, leaving 3 bases not matched to a gene. The CDR3 sequence: CASSQDGTGTQETQYF. The CDR3 nucleotides are TGCGCCAGCAGCCAAGATGGGACAGGGACCCAAGAGACCCAGTACTTC.

This clonotype has only a few counts. V gene TRBV29-1 combines with J gene TRBJ2-2, with TRBD1 matching over 10 bases. This CDR3 has 15 residues. Germline V gives CDR1 SQVTM, CDR2 ANQGSEA. Unmatched junction bases numbered 9, after V lost 4 bases and J lost 7 bases. The CDR3 spells CSVGGGTGASGELFF. CDR3 nucleotides: TGCAGCGTTGGCGGCGGGACAGGGGCCAGCGGGGAGCTGTTTTTT.

V usage is TRBV4-1 and J usage is TRBJ2-3, with D tentatively TRBD1 (5 bases). The CDR3 loop spans 15 amino acids. V was cut by 7 bases and J by 8 bases, with 22 bases left in between. Germline V lookup: CDR1 MGHRA, CDR2 YSYEKL. Written as DNA, the CDR3 is TGCGCCAGCACCAACAGGTATCGAGGCCCGGGTACGCAGTATTTT. This codes for CASTNRYRGPGTQYF.

This clonotype has a handful of counts. The V and J genes are TRBV29-1 and TRBJ2-1; perhaps TRBD2 as D (6 bases). The V and J ends lost 3 bases and 1 base respectively, with 13 bases between them. Germline V gene lookup returns CDR1 SQVTM and CDR2 ANQGSEA. The CDR3 has 15 residues. The DNA of the CDR3 is TGCAGCGTTGAGGCGGGACGCCGGTCCTACAATGAGCAGTTCTTC. It encodes CSVEAGRRSYNEQFF.

This clonotype has just a few counts. The V call is TRBV28, the J call TRBJ2-7, with D hard to call. The V gene lost 4 bases and the J gene lost 9 bases, with 13 bases spanning the gap. From germline, CDR1 is MDHEN and CDR2 SYDVKM. The CDR3 is 12 amino acids. CDR3 protein: CASSSSRAWQYF. CDR3 DNA: TGTGCCAGCAGTTCTTCACGAGCGTGGCAGTACTTC.

This rearrangement joins TRBV29-1 to TRBJ2-6, with unresolved D. The CDR3 loop spans 12 amino acids. The germline gives CDR1 SQVTM, CDR2 ANQGSEA. With 4 bases removed from V and 6 bases from J, the gap between germline ends came to 7 bases. The CDR3 loop reads CSVAFVANVLTF. CDR3 bases: TGCAGCGTTGCCTTTGTGGCCAACGTCCTGACTTTC.